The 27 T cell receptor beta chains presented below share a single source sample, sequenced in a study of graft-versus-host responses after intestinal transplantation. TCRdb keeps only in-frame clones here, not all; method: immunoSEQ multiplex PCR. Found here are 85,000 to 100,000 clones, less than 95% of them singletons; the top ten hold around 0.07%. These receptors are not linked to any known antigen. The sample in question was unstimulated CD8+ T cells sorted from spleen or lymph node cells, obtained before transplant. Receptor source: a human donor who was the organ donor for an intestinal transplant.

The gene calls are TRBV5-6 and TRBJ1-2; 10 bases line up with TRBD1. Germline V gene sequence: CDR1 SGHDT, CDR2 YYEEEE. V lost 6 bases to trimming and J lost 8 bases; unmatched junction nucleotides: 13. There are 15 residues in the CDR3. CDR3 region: CASTLAGQGPRGYTF. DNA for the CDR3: TGTGCCAGCACCCTAGCGGGACAGGGGCCAAGGGGCTACACCTTC.

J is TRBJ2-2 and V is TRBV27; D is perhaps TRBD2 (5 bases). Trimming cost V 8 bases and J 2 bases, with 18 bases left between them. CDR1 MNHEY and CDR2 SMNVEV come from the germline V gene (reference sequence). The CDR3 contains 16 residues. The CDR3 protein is CASCNWDSVNTGELFF. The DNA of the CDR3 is TGTGCCAGCTGTAATTGGGATAGCGTTAACACCGGGGAGCTGTTTTTT.

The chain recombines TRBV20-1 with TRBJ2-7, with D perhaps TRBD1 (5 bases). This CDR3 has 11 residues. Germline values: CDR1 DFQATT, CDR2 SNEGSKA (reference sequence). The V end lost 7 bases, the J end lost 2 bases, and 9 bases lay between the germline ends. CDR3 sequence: CSVGQAYEQYF. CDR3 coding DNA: TGCAGTGTGGGGCAGGCCTACGAGCAGTACTTC.

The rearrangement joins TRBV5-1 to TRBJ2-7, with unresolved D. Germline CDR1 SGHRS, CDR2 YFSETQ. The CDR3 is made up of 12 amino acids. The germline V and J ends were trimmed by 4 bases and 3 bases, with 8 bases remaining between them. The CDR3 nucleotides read TGCGCCAGCAGCCTATTGCTCTACGAGCAGTACTTC. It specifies CASSLLLYEQYF.

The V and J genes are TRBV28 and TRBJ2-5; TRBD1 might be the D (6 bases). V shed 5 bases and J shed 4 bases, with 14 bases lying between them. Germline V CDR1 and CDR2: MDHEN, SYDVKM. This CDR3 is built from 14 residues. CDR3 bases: TGTGCCAGCAGTCGACTCCTAGGGGGAGAGACCCAGTACTTC. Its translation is CASSRLLGGETQYF. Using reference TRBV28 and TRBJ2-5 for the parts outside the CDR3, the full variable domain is DVKVTQSSRYLVKRTGEKVFLECVQDMDHENMFWYRQDPGLGLRLIYFSYDVKMKEKGDIPEGYSVSREKKERFSLILESASTNQTSMYLCASSRLLGGETQYFGPGTRLLVL.

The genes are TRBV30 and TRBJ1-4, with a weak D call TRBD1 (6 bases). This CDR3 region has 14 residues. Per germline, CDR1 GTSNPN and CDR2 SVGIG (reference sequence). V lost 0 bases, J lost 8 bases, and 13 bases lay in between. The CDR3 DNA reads TGTGCCTGGAGTGTAGAGGGGGTAGGCGAAAAACTGTTTTTT. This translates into CAWSVEGVGEKLFF. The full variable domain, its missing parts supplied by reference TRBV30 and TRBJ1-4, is SQTIHQWPATLVQPVGSPLSLECTVEGTSNPNLYWYRQAAGRGLQLLFYSVGIGQISSEVPQNLSASRPQDRQFILSSKKLLLSDSGFYLCAWSVEGVGEKLFFGSGTQLSVL.

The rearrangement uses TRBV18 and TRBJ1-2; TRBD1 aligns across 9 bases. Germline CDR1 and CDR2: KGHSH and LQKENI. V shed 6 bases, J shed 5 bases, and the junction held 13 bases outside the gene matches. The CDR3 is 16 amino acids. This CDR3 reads CASSEARTGARYGYTF. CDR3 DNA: TGTGCCAGCTCCGAGGCACGGACAGGGGCGAGGTATGGCTACACCTTC.

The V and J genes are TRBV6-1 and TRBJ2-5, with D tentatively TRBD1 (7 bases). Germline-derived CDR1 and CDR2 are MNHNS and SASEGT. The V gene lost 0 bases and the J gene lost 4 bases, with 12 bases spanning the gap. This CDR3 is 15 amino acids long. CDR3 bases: TGTGCCAGCAGTGAAGCGGCAGGGGGGAGAGAGACCCAGTACTTC. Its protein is CASSEAAGGRETQYF.

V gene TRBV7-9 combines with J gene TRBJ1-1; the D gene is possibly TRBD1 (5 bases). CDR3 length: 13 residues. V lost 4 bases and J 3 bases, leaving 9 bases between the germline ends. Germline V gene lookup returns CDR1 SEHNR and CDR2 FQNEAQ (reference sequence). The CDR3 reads CASSSPGDTEAFF. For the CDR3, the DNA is TGTGCCAGCAGCTCCCCGGGGGACACTGAAGCTTTCTTT.

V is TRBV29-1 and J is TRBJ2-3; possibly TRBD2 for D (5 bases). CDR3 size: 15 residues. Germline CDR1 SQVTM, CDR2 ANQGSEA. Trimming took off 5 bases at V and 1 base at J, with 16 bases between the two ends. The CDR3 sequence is CSVTFLDFRTDTQYF. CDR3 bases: TGCAGCGTTACATTCTTGGACTTCCGCACAGATACGCAGTATTTT.

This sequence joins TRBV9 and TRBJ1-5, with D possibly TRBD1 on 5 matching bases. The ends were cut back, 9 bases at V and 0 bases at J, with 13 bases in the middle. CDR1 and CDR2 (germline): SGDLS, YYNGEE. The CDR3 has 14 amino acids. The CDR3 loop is CAIGGTGSNQPQHF. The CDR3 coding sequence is TGTGCCATCGGGGGTACGGGTAGCAATCAGCCCCAGCATTTT.

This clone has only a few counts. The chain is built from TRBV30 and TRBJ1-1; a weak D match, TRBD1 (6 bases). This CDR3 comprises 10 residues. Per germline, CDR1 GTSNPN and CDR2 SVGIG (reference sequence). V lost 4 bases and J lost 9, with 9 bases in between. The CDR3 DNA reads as TGTGCCTGGAAAGGGGGAAAAGCTTTCTTT. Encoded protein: CAWKGGKAFF.

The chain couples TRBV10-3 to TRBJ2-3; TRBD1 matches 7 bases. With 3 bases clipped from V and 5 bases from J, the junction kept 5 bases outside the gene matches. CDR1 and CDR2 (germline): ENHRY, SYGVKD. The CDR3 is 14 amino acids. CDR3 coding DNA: TGTGCCATCAGTGATAACGACAGGGTAGATACGCAGTATTTT. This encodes CAISDNDRVDTQYF.

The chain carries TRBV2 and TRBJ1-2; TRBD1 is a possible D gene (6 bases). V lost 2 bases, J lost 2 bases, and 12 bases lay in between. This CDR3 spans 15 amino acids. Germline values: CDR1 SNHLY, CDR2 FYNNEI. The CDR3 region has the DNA TGTGCCAGCAGTGAAACGGGGACACTGAACTATGGCTACACCTTC. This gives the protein CASSETGTLNYGYTF.

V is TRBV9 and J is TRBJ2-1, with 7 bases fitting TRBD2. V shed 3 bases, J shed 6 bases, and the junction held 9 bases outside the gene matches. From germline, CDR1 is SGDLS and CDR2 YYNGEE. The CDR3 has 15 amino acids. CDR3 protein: CASSGGRVRSNEQFF. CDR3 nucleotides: TGTGCCAGCAGCGGAGGGAGGGTAAGGAGCAATGAGCAGTTCTTC.

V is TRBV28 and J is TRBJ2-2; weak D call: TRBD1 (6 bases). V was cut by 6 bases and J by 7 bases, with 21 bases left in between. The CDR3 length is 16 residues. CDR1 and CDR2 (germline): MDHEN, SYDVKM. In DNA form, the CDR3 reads TGTGCCAGCAGAGTAACTACAGGGTACGAGAACGGGGAGCTGTTTTTT. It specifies CASRVTTGYENGELFF.

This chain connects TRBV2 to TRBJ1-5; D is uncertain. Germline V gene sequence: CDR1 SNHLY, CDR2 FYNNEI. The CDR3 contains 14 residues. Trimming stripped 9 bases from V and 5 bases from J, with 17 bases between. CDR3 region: CASEGRTGDQPQHF. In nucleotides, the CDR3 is TGTGCCAGTGAAGGACGGACTGGGGATCAGCCCCAGCATTTT.

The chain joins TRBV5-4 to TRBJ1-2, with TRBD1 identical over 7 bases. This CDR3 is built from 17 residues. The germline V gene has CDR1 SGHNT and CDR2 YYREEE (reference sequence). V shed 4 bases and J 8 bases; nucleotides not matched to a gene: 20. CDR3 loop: CASSTRTGYTRRSGYTF. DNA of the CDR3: TGTGCCAGCAGCACCCGGACAGGCTATACCAGACGATCAGGCTACACCTTC.

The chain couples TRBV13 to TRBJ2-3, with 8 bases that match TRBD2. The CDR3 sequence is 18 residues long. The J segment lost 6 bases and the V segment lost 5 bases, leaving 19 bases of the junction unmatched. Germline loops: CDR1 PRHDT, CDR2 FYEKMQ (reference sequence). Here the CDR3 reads CASSVVLAGGEAPDTQYF. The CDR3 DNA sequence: TGTGCCAGCAGCGTGGTTTTGGCGGGGGGCGAAGCCCCCGATACGCAGTATTTT.

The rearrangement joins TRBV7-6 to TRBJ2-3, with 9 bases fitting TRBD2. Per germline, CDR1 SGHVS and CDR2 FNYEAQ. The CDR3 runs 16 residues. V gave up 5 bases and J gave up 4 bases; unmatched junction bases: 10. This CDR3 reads CASSRGVAGVSDTQYF. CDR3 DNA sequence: TGTGCCAGCAGCCGCGGGGTAGCGGGAGTGTCAGATACGCAGTATTTT.

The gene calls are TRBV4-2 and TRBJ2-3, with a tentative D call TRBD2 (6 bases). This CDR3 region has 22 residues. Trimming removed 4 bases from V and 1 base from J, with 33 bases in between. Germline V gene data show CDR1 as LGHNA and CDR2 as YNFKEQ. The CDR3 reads CASSPSDYRDLGGGTGTDTQYF. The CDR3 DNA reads TGTGCCAGCAGCCCCTCAGACTATCGCGACCTCGGGGGAGGAACGGGCACAGATACGCAGTATTTT.

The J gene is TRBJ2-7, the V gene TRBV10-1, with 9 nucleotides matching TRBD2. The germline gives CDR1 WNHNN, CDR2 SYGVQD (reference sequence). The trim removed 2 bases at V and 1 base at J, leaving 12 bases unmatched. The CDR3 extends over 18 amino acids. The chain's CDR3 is CASSELRAGGLASYEQYF. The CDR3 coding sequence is TGCGCCAGCAGTGAGCTTAGAGCGGGGGGACTTGCTTCCTACGAGCAGTACTTC.

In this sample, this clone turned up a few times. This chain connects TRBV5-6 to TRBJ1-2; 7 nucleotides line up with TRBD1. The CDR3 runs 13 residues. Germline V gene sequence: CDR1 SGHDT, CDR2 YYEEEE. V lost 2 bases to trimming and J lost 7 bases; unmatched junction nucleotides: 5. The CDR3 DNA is TGTGCCAGCAGCTTAGACAGGGCTGGTGGCTACACCTTC. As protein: CASSLDRAGGYTF.

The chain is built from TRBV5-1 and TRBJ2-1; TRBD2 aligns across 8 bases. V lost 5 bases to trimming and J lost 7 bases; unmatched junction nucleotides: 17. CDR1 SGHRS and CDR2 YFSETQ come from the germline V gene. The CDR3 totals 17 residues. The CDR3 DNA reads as TGCGCCAGCAGTTTCAGAACGCCGGGACTAGTCGCGAATGAGCAGTTCTTC. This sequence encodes CASSFRTPGLVANEQFF.

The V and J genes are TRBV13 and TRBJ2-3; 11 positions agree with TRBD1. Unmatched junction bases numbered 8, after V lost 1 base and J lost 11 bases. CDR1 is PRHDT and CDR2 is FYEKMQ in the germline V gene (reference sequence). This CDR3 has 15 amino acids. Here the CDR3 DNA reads TGTGCCAGCAGCTTAGACGGGACAGGGGGAAGAGGGCAGTATTTT. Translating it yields CASSLDGTGGRGQYF.

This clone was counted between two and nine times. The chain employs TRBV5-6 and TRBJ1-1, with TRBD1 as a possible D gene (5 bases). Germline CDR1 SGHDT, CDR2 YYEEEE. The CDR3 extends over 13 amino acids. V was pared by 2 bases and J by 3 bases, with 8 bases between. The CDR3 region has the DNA TGTGCCAGCAGCTTCCCAGGGTACACTGAAGCTTTCTTT. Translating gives CASSFPGYTEAFF.

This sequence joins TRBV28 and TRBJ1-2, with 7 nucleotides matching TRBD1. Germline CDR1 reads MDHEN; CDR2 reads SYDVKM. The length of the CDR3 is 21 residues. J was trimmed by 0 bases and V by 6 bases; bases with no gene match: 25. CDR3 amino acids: CASSPITATGLPYTSNYGYTF. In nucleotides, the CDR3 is TGTGCCAGCAGCCCCATTACCGCGACAGGGCTACCTTACACCTCTAACTATGGCTACACCTTC.